The following is a TCR beta chain sequence with its context. Its antigen is undetermined. Germline values: CDR1 SNHLY, CDR2 FYNNEI. This CDR3 is 13 amino acids long. The trim removed 7 bases at V and 5 bases at J, leaving 1 base unmatched. PCR was performed using 60 Vbeta and 13 Jbeta primers. Repertoires were generated with immunoSEQ multiplex PCR, while TCRdb's copy carries only in-frame clones and drops some. This sample has some 150,000 clones, with almost 80% found just once. The data were taken from a study of cytomegalovirus exposure and HLA in healthy donors. Study-wide results and caveats: The later analysis indicated that the majority of CMV-associated TCR beta chains appeared HLA-restricted. According to the study, around 150 TCR beta chains were cytomegalovirus-associated.

The chain is built from TRBV2 and TRBJ2-3, with 12 nucleotides matching TRBD2. Input material: PBMCs. The receptor comes from a woman between 35 and 50 years old in good health and CMV-seropositive. The DNA for the CDR3 is TGTGCCAGCACGGGACTAGCGGGAGATACGCAGTATTTT. Protein product: CASTGLAGDTQYF. The full variable domain, its missing parts supplied by reference TRBV2 and TRBJ2-3, is EPEVTQTPSHQVTQMGQEVILRCVPISNHLYFYWYRQILGQKVEFLVSFYNNEISEKSEIFDDQFSVERPDGSNFTLKIRSTKLEDSAMYFCASTGLAGDTQYFGPGTRLTVL.